This is a list of T cell receptor beta chains from one sample in a study of CD8 T cells in ankylosing spondylitis. TCRdb itself ran the 5' RACE reads through MiXCR, one entry per CDR3 protein. Among roughly 670,000 distinct CDR3 sequences listed, around 17% were seen once. Input material: blood, either unsorted or a sorted T cell fraction (not recorded which). These receptors were obtained from a male donor with ankylosing spondylitis. The CDR3 runs from the conserved cysteine through the conserved F or W. Each record gives: V gene, D gene, clone size, J gene, CDR3 protein, CDR3 DNA. D genes are given only for firm matches. Where a row states a size, it is once, few, many or the class of an expanded clone; other rows omit it.

TRBV12-3/TRBV12-4,.,many,TRBJ1-1,CASSLMGRNTEAFF,TGTGCCAGCAGTTTAATGGGGAGGAACACTGAAGCTTTCTTT
TRBV28,TRBD1,.,TRBJ2-5,CASSPRDRLRETQYF,TGTGCCAGCAGTCCCCGGGACAGATTGAGAGAGACCCAGTACTTC
TRBV7-4,TRBD1,few,TRBJ1-1,CASSSGGQGNTEAFF,TGTGCCAGCAGCTCGGGTGGACAGGGGAACACTGAAGCTTTCTTT
TRBV5-1,.,few,TRBJ1-4,CASKRATNEKLFF,TGCGCCAGCAAACGAGCAACTAATGAAAAACTGTTTTTT
TRBV5-5,.,few,TRBJ1-2,CASSLQQGYGYTF,TGTGCCAGCAGCTTGCAACAGGGATATGGCTACACCTTC
TRBV4-1,TRBD2,few,TRBJ2-3,CASSFEPGLAGVRTDTQYF,TGCGCCAGCAGTTTCGAACCGGGACTAGCGGGGGTAAGGACAGATACGCAGTATTTT
TRBV5-1,.,.,TRBJ2-5,CASSYYRAQETQYF,TGCGCCAGCAGCTATTACAGGGCCCAGGAGACCCAGTACTTC
TRBV6-1,TRBD1,.,TRBJ1-6,CASEKGQGFTYNSPLHF,TGTGCCAGCGAAAAGGGACAGGGGTTTACCTATAATTCACCCCTCCACTTT
TRBV18,TRBD2,.,TRBJ2-1,CASSPYGASGTGNEQFF,TGTGCCAGCTCTCCCTACGGGGCTAGCGGGACGGGAAATGAGCAGTTCTTC
TRBV7-6,.,few,TRBJ1-6,CASSATPNSPLHF,TGTGCCAGCAGCGCCACTCCGAATTCACCCCTCCACTTT
TRBV6-2/TRBV6-3,.,few,TRBJ2-3,CASSYWSANAPSLGTDTQYF,TGTGCCAGCAGTTACTGGTCAGCGAATGCCCCCTCTCTGGGAACAGATACGCAGTATTTT
TRBV11-2,.,few,TRBJ1-3,CASSLATRTGNTIYF,TGTGCCAGCAGCTTAGCGACTAGGACTGGAAACACCATATATTTT
TRBV2,.,few,TRBJ1-1,CASRLRTGSSMNTEAFF,TGTGCCAGCAGGCTACGGACGGGGAGCTCCATGAACACTGAAGCTTTCTTT
TRBV12-3/TRBV12-4,.,.,TRBJ1-3,CASTQDGPNSGNTIYF,TGTGCCAGCACTCAAGATGGGCCTAACTCTGGAAACACCATATATTTT
TRBV9,.,few,TRBJ1-3,CASSTRDTLSGNTIYF,TGTGCCAGCAGCACCCGGGACACACTCTCTGGAAACACCATATATTTT
TRBV12-3/TRBV12-4,.,.,TRBJ2-7,CASSLVGIEQYF,TGTGCCAGCAGTTTAGTAGGTATCGAGCAGTACTTC
TRBV20-1,.,few,TRBJ2-1,CSATGDKSNNEQFF,TGCAGTGCCACCGGAGACAAGTCTAACAATGAGCAGTTCTTC
TRBV6-1,.,.,TRBJ2-7,CASSTGIPIYEQYF,TGTGCCAGCAGCACCGGGATACCCATCTACGAGCAGTACTTC
TRBV5-1,.,few,TRBJ2-5,CASNREGQETQYF,TGCGCCAGCAACCGAGAGGGCCAAGAGACCCAGTACTTC
TRBV19,.,.,TRBJ1-1,CASSIDRYEAFF,TGTGCCAGTAGTATAGATCGATATGAAGCTTTCTTT
TRBV20-1,.,many,TRBJ2-7,CSARESWEQYF,TGCAGTGCTAGAGAGTCTTGGGAGCAGTACTTC
TRBV5-6,.,.,TRBJ2-3,CASSSTGPLVDTQYF,TGTGCCAGCAGCTCGACAGGTCCCTTGGTTGATACGCAGTATTTT
TRBV27,.,few,TRBJ2-7,CASSLWGADYYEQYF,TGTGCCAGCAGTTTATGGGGAGCGGACTATTACGAGCAGTACTTC
TRBV7-2,TRBD1,.,TRBJ2-1,CASSSQTGANEQFF,TGTGCCAGCAGCTCTCAGACAGGGGCCAATGAGCAGTTCTTC
TRBV9,.,few,TRBJ2-2,CASSVVDYRYTGELFF,TGTGCCAGCAGCGTAGTAGACTATCGGTACACCGGGGAGCTGTTTTTT
TRBV5-1,.,few,TRBJ2-7,CASSSTGRGEQYF,TGCGCCAGCAGCTCTACAGGGCGCGGCGAGCAGTACTTC
TRBV20-1,.,few,TRBJ2-4,CSAPVEGSVDIQYF,TGCAGTGCCCCCGTTGAGGGTTCGGTGGACATTCAGTACTTC
TRBV6-2/TRBV6-3,TRBD1,few,TRBJ1-1,CASSPPTRDRSPSTEAFF,TGTGCCAGCAGTCCCCCTACCCGGGACAGGTCACCCTCCACTGAAGCTTTCTTT